These T cell receptor beta chains were read from a single sample in a study of blood T cells in healthy people across ages. Via MiXCR, TCRdb re-called the 5' RACE reads, giving one row per CDR3 protein. The sample includes around 1,500,000 distinct CDR3 sequences, approximately 42% of them seen just once. Material for sequencing was blood. These receptors came from a young woman in good health. Both conserved end residues are part of each CDR3. The D gene is left open where the match is weak. Some rows have no size entry. The others give once, few or many, or a class for an expanded clone.

CDR3nt	CDR3aa	abundance	v_gene	j_gene	d_gene
TGCAGCGTTGAAGGGGCCAGTCGCGAGCAGTACTTC	CSVEGASREQYF	.	TRBV29-1	TRBJ2-7	.
TGTGCCAGCAGCTTAATCAGGACAGGGGAAGAGACCCAGTACTTC	CASSLIRTGEETQYF	once	TRBV7-9	TRBJ2-5	TRBD1
TGCGCCAGCAGCTTGGGCGAGGAGGTCTCCTACAATGAGCAGTTCTTC	CASSLGEEVSYNEQFF	few	TRBV5-1	TRBJ2-1	.
TGCGCCAGCAGCCAAGATCCAGCGGGTTGGTACAATGAGCAGTACTATGGCTACACCTTC	CASSQDPAGWYNEQYYGYTF	.	TRBV4-1	TRBJ1-2	.
TGTGCCAGCAGCCAAGAGGCCGTTAGCAATCAGCCCCAGCATTTT	CASSQEAVSNQPQHF	few	TRBV3-1	TRBJ1-5	.
TGTGCCAGCAGTTTATGGCGTGAGCAGTTCTTC	CASSLWREQFF	few	TRBV12-3/TRBV12-4	TRBJ2-1	.
TGTGCCAGCAGCCGACTCGGACAGGCATGGGACGAGCAGTACTTC	CASSRLGQAWDEQYF	.	TRBV7-9	TRBJ2-7	TRBD1
TGTGACAGCAGTTTAGCGCGCGTTGGCTACACCTTC	CDSSLARVGYTF	.	TRBV12-3/TRBV12-4	TRBJ1-2	.
TGCGCCACCACTGGGGGAGGTACGACGGATGAAGCTTTCTTT	CATTGGGTTDEAFF	.	TRBV5-1	TRBJ1-1	.
TGTGCCAGCAGCCAACTCTCCGGGACGCAGGAAGAGACCCAGTACTTC	CASSQLSGTQEETQYF	.	TRBV14	TRBJ2-5	.
TGTGCCAGCAGCTTACCAGTCTTACATGGCTACACCTTC	CASSLPVLHGYTF	.	TRBV7-9	TRBJ1-2	.
TGTGCCAGCACCCCGGGACAAGCCCCCCAGCCCCAGCATTTT	CASTPGQAPQPQHF	.	TRBV6-6	TRBJ1-5	.
TGTGCCAGCAGCCACGGGACTAGCGGGGACACAGATACGCAGTATTTT	CASSHGTSGDTDTQYF	.	TRBV2	TRBJ2-3	TRBD2
TGTGCCAGCAGTTATGGCGGGAATGTCTACAATGAGCAGTACTTC	CASSYGGNVYNEQYF	.	TRBV27	TRBJ2-4	.
TGTGCCAGCAGTGAATTCACATCGAACTATGGCTACACCTTC	CASSEFTSNYGYTF	.	TRBV25-1	TRBJ1-2	.
TGTGCCAGCAGTGAAACTAGCGGGAGTAGCACAGATACGCAGTATTTT	CASSETSGSSTDTQYF	.	TRBV6-4	TRBJ2-3	TRBD2
TGTGCCAGCAGTTACGGGACTAGCGGGGGCCAAGAGACCCAGTACTTC	CASSYGTSGGQETQYF	many	TRBV6-5	TRBJ2-5	TRBD2
TGTGCCAGCAGCGCGGCCGGTCCTATCTACAATGAGCAGTTCTTC	CASSAAGPIYNEQFF	few	TRBV28	TRBJ2-1	.
TGTGCCGGCAGGAAGGGACTAGCGGGAGTCTACAATGAGCAGTACTTC	CAGRKGLAGVYNEQYF	.	TRBV2	TRBJ2-7	TRBD2
TGTGCCAGCAGGAAGGCAGTCCGCGAAAAACTGTTTTTT	CASRKAVREKLFF	.	TRBV6-2/TRBV6-3	TRBJ1-4	.
TGTGCCAGCAGTTTCAGGGTAGCGGCAAGTACAGATACGCAGTATTTT	CASSFRVAASTDTQYF	.	TRBV12-3/TRBV12-4	TRBJ2-3	.
TGTGCCAGCCGGGACGTTAAGAGGAATGAGCAGTTCTTC	CASRDVKRNEQFF	.	TRBV6-1	TRBJ2-1	.
TGTGCCAGCAGTGACACGGGACAGGGGGCACTATATGGCTACACCTTC	CASSDTGQGALYGYTF	.	TRBV6-1	TRBJ1-2	TRBD1
TGTGCCACCCTACCATTGAATGGTTTCAATGAGCAGTTCTTC	CATLPLNGFNEQFF	.	TRBV12-3/TRBV12-4	TRBJ2-1	.
TGTGCCAGCAGTTTAAGACGGGGCAGGCGAATTAACTATGGCTACACCTTC	CASSLRRGRRINYGYTF	once	TRBV12-3/TRBV12-4	TRBJ1-2	.
TGTGCCAGCAGCACGGGACTAGCGCACTACAATGAGCAGTTCTTC	CASSTGLAHYNEQFF	few	TRBV5-6	TRBJ2-1	TRBD2
TGCAGCGTTCTCTTGGACAGTTTTCCGTATGGCTACACCTTC	CSVLLDSFPYGYTF	.	TRBV29-1	TRBJ1-2	.
TGCGCCAGCAGCTTAGGTTCCATGGGAGAGACCCAGTACTTC	CASSLGSMGETQYF	.	TRBV7-9	TRBJ2-5	.
TGCAGCGTGCCGAGAGGACCGAGCACTGAAGCTTTCTTT	CSVPRGPSTEAFF	.	TRBV29-1	TRBJ1-1	.
TGTGCCACCAGCAGAGATATGGGTATCGTGTACGAGCAGTACTTC	CATSRDMGIVYEQYF	.	TRBV15	TRBJ2-7	.
TGCAGTGCTGGTCGGACAGGAGTAATGGACGAGCAGTACTTC	CSAGRTGVMDEQYF	many	TRBV20-1	TRBJ2-7	TRBD1
TGTGCCAGCAGCTTAGCGGTGGAGGCCAAAAACATTCAGTACTTC	CASSLAVEAKNIQYF	.	TRBV7-9	TRBJ2-4	.